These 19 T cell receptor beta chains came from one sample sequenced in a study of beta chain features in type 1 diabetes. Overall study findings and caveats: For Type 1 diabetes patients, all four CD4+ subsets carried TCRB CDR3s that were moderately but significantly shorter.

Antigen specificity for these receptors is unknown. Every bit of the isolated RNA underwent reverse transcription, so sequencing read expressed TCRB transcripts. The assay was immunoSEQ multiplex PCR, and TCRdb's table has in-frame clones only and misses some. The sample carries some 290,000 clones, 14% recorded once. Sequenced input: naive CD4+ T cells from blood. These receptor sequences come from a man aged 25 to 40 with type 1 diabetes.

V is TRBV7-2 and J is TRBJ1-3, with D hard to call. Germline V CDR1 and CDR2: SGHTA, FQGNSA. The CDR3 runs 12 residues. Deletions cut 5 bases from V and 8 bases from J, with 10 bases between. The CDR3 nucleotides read TGTGCCAGCAGCCAAATCGGGGACACCATATATTTT. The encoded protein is CASSQIGDTIYF.

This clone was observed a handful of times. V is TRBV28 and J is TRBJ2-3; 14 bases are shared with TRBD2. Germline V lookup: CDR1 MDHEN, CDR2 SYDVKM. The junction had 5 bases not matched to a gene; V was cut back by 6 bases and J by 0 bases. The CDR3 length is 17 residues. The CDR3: CASRGTSGSLSTDTQYF. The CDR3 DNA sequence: TGTGCCAGCAGGGGGACTAGCGGGAGCCTTAGCACAGATACGCAGTATTTT.

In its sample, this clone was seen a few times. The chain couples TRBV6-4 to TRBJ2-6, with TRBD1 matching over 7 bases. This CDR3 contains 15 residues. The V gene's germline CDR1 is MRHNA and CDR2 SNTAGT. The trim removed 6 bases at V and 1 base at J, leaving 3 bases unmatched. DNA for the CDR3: TGTGCCAGCAGCGAGACAGGGTCTGGGGCCAACGTCCTGACTTTC. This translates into CASSETGSGANVLTF.

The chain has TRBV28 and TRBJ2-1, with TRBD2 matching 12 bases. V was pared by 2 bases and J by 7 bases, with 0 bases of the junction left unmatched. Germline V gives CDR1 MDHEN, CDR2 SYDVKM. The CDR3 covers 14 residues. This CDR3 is CASSLLAGGNEQFF. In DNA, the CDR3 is TGTGCCAGCAGTTTACTAGCGGGAGGGAATGAGCAGTTCTTC.

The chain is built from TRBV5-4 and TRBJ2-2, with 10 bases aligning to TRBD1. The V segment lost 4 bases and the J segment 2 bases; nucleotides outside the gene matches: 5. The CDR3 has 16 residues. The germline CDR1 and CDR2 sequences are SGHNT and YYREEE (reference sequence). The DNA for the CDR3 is TGTGCCAGCAGCGGCTGGACAGGGGGTAACACCGGGGAGCTGTTTTTT. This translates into CASSGWTGGNTGELFF.

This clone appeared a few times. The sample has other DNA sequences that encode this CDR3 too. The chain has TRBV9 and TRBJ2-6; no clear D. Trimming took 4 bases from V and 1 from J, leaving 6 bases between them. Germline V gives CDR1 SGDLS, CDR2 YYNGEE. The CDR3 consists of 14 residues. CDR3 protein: CASSPLSGANVLTF. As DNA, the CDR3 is TGTGCCAGCAGCCCCCTTTCTGGGGCCAACGTCCTGACTTTC.

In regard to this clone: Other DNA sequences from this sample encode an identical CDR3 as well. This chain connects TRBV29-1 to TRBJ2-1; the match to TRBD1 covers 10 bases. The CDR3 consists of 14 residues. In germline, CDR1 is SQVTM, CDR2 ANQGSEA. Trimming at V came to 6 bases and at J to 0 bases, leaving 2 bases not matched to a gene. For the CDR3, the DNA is TGCAGCGTGGGACAGGGGAGCTCCTACAATGAGCAGTTCTTC. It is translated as CSVGQGSSYNEQFF.

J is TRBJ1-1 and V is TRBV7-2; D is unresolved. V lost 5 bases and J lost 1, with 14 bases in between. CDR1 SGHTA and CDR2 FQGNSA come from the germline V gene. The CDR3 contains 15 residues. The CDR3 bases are TGTGCCAGCAGCACCTACAGCAAAGAGAACACTGAAGCTTTCTTT. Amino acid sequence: CASSTYSKENTEAFF.

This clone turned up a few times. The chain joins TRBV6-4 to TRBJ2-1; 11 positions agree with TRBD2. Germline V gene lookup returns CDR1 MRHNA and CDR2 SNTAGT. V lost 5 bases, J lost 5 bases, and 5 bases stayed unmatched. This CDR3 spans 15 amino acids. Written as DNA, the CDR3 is TGTGCCAGCAGTCCAGGGACTAGCGGAAACAATGAGCAGTTCTTC. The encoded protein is CASSPGTSGNNEQFF.

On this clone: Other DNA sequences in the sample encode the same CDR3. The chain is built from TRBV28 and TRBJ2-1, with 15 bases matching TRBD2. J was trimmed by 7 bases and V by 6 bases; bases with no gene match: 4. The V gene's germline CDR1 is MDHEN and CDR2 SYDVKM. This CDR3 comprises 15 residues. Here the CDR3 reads CASSPGTSGRNEQFF. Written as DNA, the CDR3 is TGTGCCAGCAGCCCTGGGACTAGCGGGAGGAATGAGCAGTTCTTC. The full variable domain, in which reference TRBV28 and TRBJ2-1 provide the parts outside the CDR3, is DVKVTQSSRYLVKRTGEKVFLECVQDMDHENMFWYRQDPGLGLRLIYFSYDVKMKEKGDIPEGYSVSREKKERFSLILESASTNQTSMYLCASSPGTSGRNEQFFGPGTRLTVL.

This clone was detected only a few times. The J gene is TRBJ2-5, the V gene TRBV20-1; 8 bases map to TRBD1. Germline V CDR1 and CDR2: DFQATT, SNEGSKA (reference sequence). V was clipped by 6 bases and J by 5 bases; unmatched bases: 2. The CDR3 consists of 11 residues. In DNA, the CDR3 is TGCAGTGCAAACAGGGGGGAGACCCAGTACTTC. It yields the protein CSANRGETQYF.

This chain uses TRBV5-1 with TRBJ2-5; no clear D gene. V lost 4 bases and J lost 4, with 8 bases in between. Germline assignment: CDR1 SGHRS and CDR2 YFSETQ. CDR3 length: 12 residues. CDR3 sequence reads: CASSADIETQYF. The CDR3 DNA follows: TGCGCCAGCAGCGCAGATATAGAGACCCAGTACTTC.

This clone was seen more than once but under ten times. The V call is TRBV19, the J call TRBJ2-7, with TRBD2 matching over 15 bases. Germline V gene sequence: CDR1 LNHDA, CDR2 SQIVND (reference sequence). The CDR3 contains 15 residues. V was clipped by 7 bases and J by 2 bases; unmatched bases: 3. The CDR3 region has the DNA TGTGCCAGTATCGGACTAGCGGGAGGGACCTACGAGCAGTACTTC. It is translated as CASIGLAGGTYEQYF.

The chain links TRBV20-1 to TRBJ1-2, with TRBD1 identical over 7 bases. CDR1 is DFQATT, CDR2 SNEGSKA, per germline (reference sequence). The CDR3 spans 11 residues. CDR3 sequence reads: CRDDRDSGYTF. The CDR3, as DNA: TGCAGGGACGACAGGGACTCTGGCTACACCTTC.

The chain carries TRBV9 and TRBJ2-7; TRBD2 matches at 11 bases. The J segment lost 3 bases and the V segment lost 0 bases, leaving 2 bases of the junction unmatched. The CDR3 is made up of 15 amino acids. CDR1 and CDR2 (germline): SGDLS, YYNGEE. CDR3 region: CASSVGLAGLYEQYF. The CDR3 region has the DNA TGTGCCAGCAGCGTAGGACTAGCGGGACTCTACGAGCAGTACTTC.

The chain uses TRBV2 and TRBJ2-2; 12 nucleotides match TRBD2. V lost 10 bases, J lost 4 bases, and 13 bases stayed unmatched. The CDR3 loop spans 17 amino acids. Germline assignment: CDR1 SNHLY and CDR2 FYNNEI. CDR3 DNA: TGTGCCACCAGAGAAAAGACTAGCGGGAGTTTCACCGGGGAGCTGTTTTTT. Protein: CATREKTSGSFTGELFF.

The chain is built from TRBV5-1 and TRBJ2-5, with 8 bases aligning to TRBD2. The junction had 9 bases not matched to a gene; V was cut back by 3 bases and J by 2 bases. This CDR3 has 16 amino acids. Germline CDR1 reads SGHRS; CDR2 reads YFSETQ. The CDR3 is CASSSEVAGNQETQYF. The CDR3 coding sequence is TGCGCCAGCAGCTCTGAGGTAGCGGGAAATCAAGAGACCCAGTACTTC.

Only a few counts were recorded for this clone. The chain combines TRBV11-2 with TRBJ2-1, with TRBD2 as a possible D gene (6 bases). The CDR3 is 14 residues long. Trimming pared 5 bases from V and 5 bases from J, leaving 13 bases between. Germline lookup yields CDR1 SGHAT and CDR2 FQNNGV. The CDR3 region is CASSPRSGDNEQFF. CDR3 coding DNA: TGTGCCAGCAGCCCTCGATCGGGGGACAATGAGCAGTTCTTC. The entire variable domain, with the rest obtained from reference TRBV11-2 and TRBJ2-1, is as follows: EAGVAQSPRYKIIEKRQSVAFWCNPISGHATLYWYQQILGQGPKLLIQFQNNGVVDDSQLPKDRFSAERLKGVDSTLKIQPAKLEDSAVYLCASSPRSGDNEQFFGPGTRLTVL.

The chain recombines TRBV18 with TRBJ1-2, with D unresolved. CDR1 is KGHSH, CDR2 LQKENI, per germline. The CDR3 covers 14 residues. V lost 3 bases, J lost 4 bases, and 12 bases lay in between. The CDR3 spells CASSPREASYGYTF. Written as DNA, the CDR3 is TGTGCCAGCTCACCCAGAGAGGCTAGCTATGGCTACACCTTC.